This T cell receptor beta chain comes out of a study of cytomegalovirus exposure and HLA in healthy donors. Study-wide points: While the bulk of TCR sequences proved rare, some public TCRs turned up in many donors. About 90% or about 30% of the time was how often most TCR beta V segments were productive, according to an earlier analysis. Judged likely to be a sequencing artifact was a cluster of highly shared sequence variants. Later analysis demonstrated an association between a missense DCLRE1C variant and TCR beta V- and J-gene trimming.

There are 15 residues in the CDR3. V dropped 6 bases and J dropped 2 bases, with 14 bases sitting between them. Germline V CDR1 and CDR2: MNHEY, SVGAGI. The PCR made use of 60 Vbeta and 13 Jbeta primers. Measured with immunoSEQ multiplex PCR; TCRdb has only the in-frame clones, and not every one. The sample lists about 90,000 clones; 65% to 85% were seen once. Notes on this clone: Antigen unknown.

The TCR was taken from a man between 18 and 35 years old in good health and CMV-seronegative. The sequenced material came from PBMCs. This rearrangement joins TRBV6-5 to TRBJ1-5, with D tentatively TRBD1 (5 bases). This CDR3 is CASRAGRTGNQPQHF. The CDR3 nucleotides are TGTGCCAGCAGGGCGGGACGAACGGGCAATCAGCCCCAGCATTTT.